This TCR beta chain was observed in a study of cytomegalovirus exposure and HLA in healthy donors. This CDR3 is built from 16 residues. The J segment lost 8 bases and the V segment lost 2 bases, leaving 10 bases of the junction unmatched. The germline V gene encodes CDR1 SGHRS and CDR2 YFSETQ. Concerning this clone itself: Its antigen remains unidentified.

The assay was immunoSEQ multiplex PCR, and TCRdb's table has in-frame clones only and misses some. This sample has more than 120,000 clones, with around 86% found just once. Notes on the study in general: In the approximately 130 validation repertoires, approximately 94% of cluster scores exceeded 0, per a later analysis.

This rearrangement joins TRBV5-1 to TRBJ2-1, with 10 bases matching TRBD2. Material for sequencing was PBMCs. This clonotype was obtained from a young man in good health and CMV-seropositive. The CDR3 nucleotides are TGCGCCAGCAGCTTTCTAGCGGGAGAGTATGGCGATGAGCAGTTCTTC. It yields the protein CASSFLAGEYGDEQFF.